This T cell receptor (beta chain) was sequenced during a study of T-cell reconstitution after alpha-beta-depleted transplantation in children. The TCRbeta library was prepared with unique molecular identifiers. TCRdb itself ran the PCR reads through MiXCR, one entry per CDR3 protein. Here the sample spans around 340,000 distinct CDR3 sequences, more than 10% being singletons. This CDR3 comprises 16 residues. Trimming took off 2 bases at V and 7 bases at J, with 20 bases between the two ends. The sample holds a few counts of this clonotype. The rearrangement links TRBV12-3 or TRBV12-4 to TRBJ1-2, with D tentatively TRBD1 (5 bases). The starting material was PBMCs, obtained from the stem cell graft. The clonotype was recovered from a human donor who donated a stem cell graft to a child with Fanconi anemia. CDR3 protein: CASSLRLEGRGFGYTF. Written as DNA, the CDR3 is TGTGCCAGCAGTTTACGACTCGAGGGTAGGGGTTTTGGCTACACCTTC.